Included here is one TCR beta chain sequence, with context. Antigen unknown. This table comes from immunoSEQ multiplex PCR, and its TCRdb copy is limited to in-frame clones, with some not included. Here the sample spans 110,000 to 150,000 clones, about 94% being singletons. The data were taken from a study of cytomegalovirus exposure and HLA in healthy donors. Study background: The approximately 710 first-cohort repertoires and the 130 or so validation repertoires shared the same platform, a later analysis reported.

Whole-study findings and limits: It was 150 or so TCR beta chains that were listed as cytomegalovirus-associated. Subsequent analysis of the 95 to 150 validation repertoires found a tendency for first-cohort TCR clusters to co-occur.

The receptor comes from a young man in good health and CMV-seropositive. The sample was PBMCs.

CDR3 sequence reads: CASSIAQGARYEQYF. The CDR3 DNA reads as TGTGCCAGTAGTATCGCACAGGGAGCTAGGTACGAGCAGTACTTC. This chain connects TRBV19 to TRBJ2-7; TRBD1 is a possible D gene (6 bases). V lost 3 bases and J 4 bases, leaving 16 bases between the germline ends. CDR1 LNHDA and CDR2 SQIVND come from the germline V gene (reference sequence). This CDR3 has 15 amino acids.